This T cell receptor (beta chain) was recorded in a study of T cells in Graves' hyperthyroidism and ophthalmopathy. TCR beta CDR3 regions were amplified from RNA. First-round RT-PCR targeting the TCR CDR3 was performed with the HTBI primer set. From the multiplex PCR reads, TCRdb called clonotypes with MiXCR, one entry per CDR3 protein. This repertoire shows under 30,000 distinct CDR3 sequences, around 54% found once; its top ten account for around 23%. This clonotype was observed many times. Reasons for excluding patients were uncontrolled infection, other autoimmune disease, pregnancy or lactation. Trimming cost V 8 bases and J 7 bases; bases outside gene matches: 5. In germline, CDR1 is MDHEN, CDR2 SYDVKM. This CDR3 is 13 amino acids long.

This clonotype was sampled from a woman between 40 and 50 years old with Graves' hyperthyroidism that later progressed to Graves' ophthalmopathy. The chain combines TRBV28 with TRBJ1-6; 7 nucleotides agree with TRBD1. Material for sequencing was blood. CDR3 bases: TGTGCCAGCTTAGGGGACAGAAATTCACCCCTCCACTTT. Encoded protein: CASLGDRNSPLHF.